Listed here is a single TCR beta chain. Its antigen is currently not known. Base-call qualities are not available, and no considerably larger clone is one nucleotide away. The data belong to a study of blood T cell repertoires in COVID-19 (dated by TCRdb to about 2020). The study in broad terms: Collaborator samples came from the United States, Italy and Spain and covered acute and convalescent phases of COVID-19. The prospective study material was composed of cDNA or gDNA derived from T cells, B-cell-depleted T cells, or PBMCs. Deeply sampled blood TCRbeta repertoires from subjects exposed to, actively infected with, or recovered from COVID-19 were included in the dataset. The sample metadata nearly always contained a de-identified subject ID, COVID-19 status, age in years and sex. The samples were drawn from the first 160 participants of the ongoing ImmuneRACE study and from 1,254 subjects provided by 6 global collaborators. Where HLA class I and class II types were available, the types were taken from metadata supplied by the sample provider, not from assay-based typing. A freely available public database, intended as a resource for researchers studying the immune response to SARS-CoV-2, is where the repertoires were released.

From cysteine to phenylalanine, the CDR3 is 13 amino acids long. Only the CDR3 DNA stays, 39 bases, in frame from base 1. CDR1 and CDR2 were assigned from the germline V gene (reference sequence) as MNHNY and SVGAGI. The V end loses 9 bases and the J end loses 4 bases, and a stretch of 15 bases separates them. The immunoSEQ Assay, a bias-controlled multiplex PCR, was used to amplify TCRbeta CDR3 regions from genomic DNA. From the authors' description of their analysis: Within the assay, amplification of reference gene primers was used to estimate how many nucleated cells each sample contained. To quantify the absolute abundance of each unique TCRbeta CDR3 rearrangement, sequence reads were collapsed and filtered. For each sample, productive Simpson clonality was calculated as the square root of Simpson's diversity index across productive rearrangements. In TCRdb, the immuneACCESS table is reduced to in-frame sequences with V and J assigned. These tables do not hold every clone; where another copy was compared, an unresolved V gene accounts for under half, and the others remain unexplained. From that table come the V and J calls and clone size; the DNA was used to work out D and trimming. This sample comprises more than 65,000 clones, 84% of them detected only once. The ten top clones hold approximately 20% of the sample.

Study-wide findings and limitations: How much clinical and demographic metadata was included differed by source and by participant, and the metadata was provided uncurated.

Whole blood was collected in K2EDTA tubes by collaborating institutions according to the institutions' own protocols. For TCRbeta analysis, collaborators shipped samples in one of three forms: frozen whole blood, isolated PBMCs, or DNA extracted from either of those sample types. The TCR sequence derives from a woman aged 50 to 65 with acute or convalescent COVID-19. The sequence is built from TRBV6-6 and TRBJ1-2; possibly the D gene is TRBD1, per 6 matching bases. The sequencing input was peripheral blood. DNA sequence: TGTGCCAGTCTTCCGGGACAACTCTATGGCTACACCTTC. Its amino acids are CASLPGQLYGYTF.